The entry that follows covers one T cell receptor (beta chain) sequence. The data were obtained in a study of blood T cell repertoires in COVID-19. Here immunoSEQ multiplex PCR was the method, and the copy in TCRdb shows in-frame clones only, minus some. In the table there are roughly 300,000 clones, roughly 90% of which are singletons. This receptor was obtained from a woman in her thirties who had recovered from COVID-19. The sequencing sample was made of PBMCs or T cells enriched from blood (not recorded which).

The CDR3 is CASSVTSRSLTGELFF. The CDR3 DNA reads as TGTGCCAGCAGTGTGACTAGCCGGAGCCTAACCGGGGAGCTGTTTTTT. The chain recombines TRBV6-1 with TRBJ2-2, with 7 bases identical to TRBD2. Germline CDR1 is MNHNS and CDR2 is SASEGT. Trimming cost V 4 bases and J 5 bases; bases outside gene matches: 10. This CDR3 is 16 amino acids long.